A selection of T cell receptor beta chains follows, all from one sample in a study of Ad26.COV2.S vaccination and SARS-CoV-2 variants. TCRdb's table, derived via immunoSEQ multiplex PCR, lists solely in-frame clones and lacks some. The repertoire holds approximately 280,000 clones, with 70% to 90% as singletons. This sample comprised peripheral blood, obtained in a trial of Ad26.COV2.S vaccine versus placebo. These receptors were collected from a person between 18 and 60 years old who received the Ad26.COV2.S COVID-19 vaccine or a placebo. Both conserved end residues are trimmed from each CDR3. The order of the fields is J gene, V gene, CDR3 protein.

TRBJ2-7 | TRBV5-5 | ASSLTSWEQY
TRBJ2-5 | TRBV5-1 | ASRARNGETQY
TRBJ1-1 | TRBV7-6 | ASSLGPQGTIPNTEAF
TRBJ2-1 | TRBV2 | ASSGWGSSYNEQF
TRBJ1-2 | TRBV18 | ASSPRPAARDAAGYT
TRBJ2-1 | TRBV2 | ASSSDRGREQF
TRBJ2-1 | TRBV27 | ASSFLAGSSYNEQF
TRBJ2-7 | TRBV28 | ASSFGTAYEQY
TRBJ2-1 | TRBV19 | ASSIDKDSSTEQF
TRBJ1-1 | TRBV28 | ASSLWGQGPAF
TRBJ2-3 | TRBV3-1/TRBV3-2 | ASSHPGGLADTQY
TRBJ2-3 | TRBV3-1/TRBV3-2 | ASSRGTRVSTDTQY
TRBJ2-1 | TRBV5-5 | ASSPVRQGAFYNEQF
TRBJ1-2 | TRBV7-8 | ASSLEGQGLNYGYT
TRBJ2-7 | TRBV6-5 | ASNLDRGRYEQY
TRBJ2-7 | TRBV6-6 | ASKSDGGNEQY
TRBJ1-6 | TRBV3-1/TRBV3-2 | ASSPWDSNSPLH
TRBJ2-3 | TRBV3-1/TRBV3-2 | ASSQVASSGRTDTQY
TRBJ1-4 | TRBV5-1 | ASSPTPDRELF
TRBJ1-6 | TRBV19 | ASSTGGSGSPLH
TRBJ2-7 | TRBV29-1 | SVEGRSYPFEQY
TRBJ2-7 | TRBV5-1 | ASSLLGQGSYEQY
TRBJ1-1 | TRBV4-1 | ASSQVIAGSSSEAF
TRBJ1-3 | TRBV9 | ASSPSRGFFSGNTIY
TRBJ2-7 | TRBV7-9 | ASSSGTFNEQY
TRBJ2-7 | TRBV10-3 | AISRTGVNEQY
TRBJ1-5 | TRBV2 | ASSATGGGRQPQH
TRBJ2-3 | TRBV30 | AWSGLATDTQY
TRBJ2-7 | TRBV18 | ASSPTSESSYEQY
TRBJ1-6 | TRBV2 | ASRGHPDNSPLH
TRBJ2-7 | TRBV10-2 | ASSDFWTSYEQY
TRBJ1-2 | TRBV9 | ASSVDGTYGYT
TRBJ2-5 | TRBV7-7 | ASSPDGREGTH
TRBJ2-3 | TRBV2 | ANLRDAGDTQY
TRBJ2-7 | TRBV6-2/TRBV6-3 | ASSYGGGRYEQY
TRBJ1-2 | TRBV25-1 | ASSAGASYGYT
TRBJ2-7 | TRBV2 | ASIETSGVYEQY
TRBJ1-1 | TRBV27 | ASSLIGQGAHGLTEAF
TRBJ1-4 | TRBV11-2 | ASSLDLWGVGEKLF
TRBJ2-7 | TRBV6-5 | ASSYGTSVSYEQY
TRBJ1-2 | TRBV29-1 | SVVWGAYGYT
TRBJ2-5 | TRBV7-2 | ASSLIGSYQETQY
TRBJ1-5 | TRBV29-1 | SVLTSGDQPQH
TRBJ1-1 | TRBV29-1 | SETRYMNTEAF
TRBJ1-2 | TRBV28 | ASSLTGMGYGYT
TRBJ2-1 | TRBV12-5 | ASGLVQIAGAYNEQF
TRBJ2-2 | TRBV2 | ASSGQSGELF
TRBJ1-2 | TRBV2 | ASSAGLYGYT
TRBJ2-5 | TRBV30 | AWSRRGGPETQY
TRBJ2-1 | TRBV25-1 | ASSRAGGAPGMEQF
TRBJ1-1 | TRBV9 | ASSVGMNTEAF
TRBJ1-1 | TRBV3-1/TRBV3-2 | ASSSQGSHTEAF
TRBJ1-3 | TRBV5-1 | ASSLEGSGNTIY